Described below is a single T cell receptor beta chain sequence and its context. Its antigen remains unknown. The data are from a study of shared clonotypes between healthy human individuals. General study results and limits: Having only a few donors restricted how much genetic and exposure-history diversity was captured.

Every unsorted PBMC PCR replicate was loaded with approximately 290 ng DNA, approximately 30,000 T cell genomes. Sequencing was performed on unsorted PBMC DNA using ten immunoSEQ deep assay plates. Clones were sequenced by immunoSEQ multiplex PCR, and TCRdb holds only the in-frame ones, with some missing. The data show around 480,000 clones, roughly 85% seen once. Sample: PBMCs. The clonotype comes from a middle-aged woman in good health. Some clones in this sample may be carry-over from other donors' samples.

The CDR3 reads CSVGSAGNTIYF. CDR3 coding DNA: TGCAGCGTTGGGTCAGCTGGAAACACCATATATTTT. The chain carries TRBV29-1 and TRBJ1-3; D gene unclear. V was trimmed by 4 bases and J by 2 bases, leaving 6 bases between them. This CDR3 has 12 residues. Germline loops: CDR1 SQVTM, CDR2 ANQGSEA. The full variable domain, in which reference TRBV29-1 and TRBJ1-3 provide the parts outside the CDR3, is SAVISQKPSRDICQRGTSLTIQCQVDSQVTMMFWYRQQPGQSLTLIATANQGSEATYESGFVIDKFPISRPNLTFSTLTVSNMSPEDSSIYLCSVGSAGNTIYFGEGSWLTVV.